A selection of T cell receptor beta chains follows, all from one sample in a study of cytomegalovirus exposure and HLA in healthy donors. The protocol was immunoSEQ multiplex PCR, while the TCRdb copy is restricted to in-frame clones and leaves out a portion. The specimen's table records 200,000 to 250,000 clones. The sample was PBMCs. These receptors were collected from a girl aged 2-10 years in good health and CMV-seropositive. CDR3s include the opening cysteine and the closing phenylalanine or tryptophan. Each record gives: J gene, D gene, V gene, CDR3 DNA, CDR3 protein. D genes are given only for firm matches.

>TRBJ2-1|.|TRBV4-1
TGCGCCAGCAGCCAACTCGGGAGTAGGTACAATGAGCAGTTCTTC
CASSQLGSRYNEQFF
>TRBJ1-2|.|TRBV5-4
TGTGCCAGCAGCCCAACGGGGGTATTTGATGGCTACACCTTC
CASSPTGVFDGYTF
>TRBJ2-2|.|TRBV7-2
TGTGCCAGCAGCTTAGTGGGGGGGGCTCGTTCCGGGGAGCTGTTTTTT
CASSLVGGARSGELFF
>TRBJ1-3|.|TRBV7-2
TGTGCCAGCAGCCTCAGGGTATCCGCTGGAAACACCATATATTTT
CASSLRVSAGNTIYF
>TRBJ2-7|.|TRBV6-1
TGTGCCAGCAACATCCACGAGCAGTACTTC
CASNIHEQYF
>TRBJ1-6|.|TRBV9
TGTGCCAGCAGCGTAAGGCAGGCAAATTCACCCCTCCACTTT
CASSVRQANSPLHF
>TRBJ2-1|.|TRBV7-3
TGTGCCAGCAGCTTAACCCACGGATCCAGGGGTGAGCAGTTCTTC
CASSLTHGSRGEQFF
>TRBJ2-7|.|TRBV6-1
TGTGCCAGCAGTGAAAACGGGGAAGGATCCTACGAGCAGTACTTC
CASSENGEGSYEQYF
>TRBJ1-1|.|TRBV6-5
TGTGCCAGCAGTTACTCGATAGTCCAGGGCACTGAAGCTTTCTTT
CASSYSIVQGTEAFF
>TRBJ1-2|TRBD1|TRBV10-3
TGTGCCATCAGTGAGTCACGACAGGGAGACGCCTATGGCTACACCTTC
CAISESRQGDAYGYTF
>TRBJ2-1|TRBD1|TRBV10-3
TGTGCCATCAGTGTCGGACAGGGGTGGAATGAGCAGTTCTTC
CAISVGQGWNEQFF
>TRBJ2-3|.|TRBV6-6
TGTGCCAGCAGTTACTCGGGGGCAACTAGCACAGATACGCAGTATTTT
CASSYSGATSTDTQYF
>TRBJ2-5|TRBD2|TRBV5-4
TGTGCCAGCAGCCGATCCCCGGGACTAGCGGGAGGCCGGTTAGAGACCCAGTACTTC
CASSRSPGLAGGRLETQYF
>TRBJ1-4|.|TRBV10-2
TGCGCCAGCAGTGAGTCGTACCGGGAAAAACTGTTTTTT
CASSESYREKLFF
>TRBJ1-4|TRBD1|TRBV18
TGTGCCAGCTCACCAGGGACAGGGGGTAATGAAAAACTGTTTTTT
CASSPGTGGNEKLFF
>TRBJ1-5|.|TRBV27
TGTGCCAGCAGTTTAACTTTCAATCAGCCCCAGCATTTT
CASSLTFNQPQHF
>TRBJ2-1|TRBD2|TRBV28
TGTGCCAGCAACCCGGGACTAGGGAACAATGAGCAGTTCTTC
CASNPGLGNNEQFF
>TRBJ2-2|.|TRBV7-9
TGTGCCAGCAGTGGGCAGAGCACCGGGGAGCTGTTTTTT
CASSGQSTGELFF
>TRBJ2-5|TRBD2|TRBV7-9
TGTGCCAGCAGCTTAAGGGTCCTTAGCGGGCTTGAGACCCAGTACTTC
CASSLRVLSGLETQYF
>TRBJ2-3|TRBD2|TRBV28
TGTGCCAGCAGTTTCCCTACTAGCGGAGCTTACCGCACAGATACGCAGTATTTT
CASSFPTSGAYRTDTQYF
>TRBJ1-5|TRBD1|TRBV9
TGTGCCAGCAGCACCGGACAGGGTTGGAATCAGCCCCAGCATTTT
CASSTGQGWNQPQHF
>TRBJ2-7|.|TRBV19
TGTGCCAGTAGTATTAACGGGGCCTACGAGCAGTACTTC
CASSINGAYEQYF
>TRBJ2-1|TRBD2|TRBV9
TGTGCCAGCAGCGGAATCCGCGGGAGCTCCTACAATGAGCAGTTCTTC
CASSGIRGSSYNEQFF
>TRBJ1-5|TRBD1|TRBV10-3
TGTGCCATCCCGCCCCGGGACAGGCCCACCCTGAGCAATCAGCCCCAGCATTTT
CAIPPRDRPTLSNQPQHF
>TRBJ1-2|.|TRBV29-1
TGCAGCGTTGAAGATTGGTCCGGGAGCTATGGCTACACCTTC
CSVEDWSGSYGYTF
>TRBJ2-1|.|TRBV9
TGTGCCAGCAGCGTCCCCGCGGGTCCCAACAGCTCCTACAATGAGCAGTTCTTC
CASSVPAGPNSSYNEQFF
>TRBJ2-1|TRBD2|TRBV7-8
TGTGCCAGCAGCTTTGGGACTAGCGCCCATGAGCAGTTCTTC
CASSFGTSAHEQFF
>TRBJ1-1|TRBD1|TRBV15
TGTGCCACCAGCAGTAGGACAGGGGTCGATGAAGCTTTCTTT
CATSSRTGVDEAFF
>TRBJ2-2|TRBD2|TRBV28
TGTGCCAGCAGTTTATTAGCGGGAGGGAACGGGGAGCTGTTTTTT
CASSLLAGGNGELFF
>TRBJ2-3|TRBD2|TRBV7-9
TGTGCCGGAGAGCGGGAGGGTTCGACAGATACGCAGTATTTT
CAGEREGSTDTQYF
>TRBJ2-5|TRBD2|TRBV9
TGTGCCAGCAGCGTAGCACTAGCGGATCAAGAGACCCAGTACTTC
CASSVALADQETQYF
>TRBJ2-1|TRBD1|TRBV27
TGTGCCAGCAGTTTCTTTGACCGGGACAGAGGGTGGAATGAGCAGTTCTTC
CASSFFDRDRGWNEQFF
>TRBJ2-1|TRBD2|TRBV4-1
TGCGCCAGCAGCCAACCCGGGACTAGTTCCCTCAATGAGCAGTTCTTC
CASSQPGTSSLNEQFF
>TRBJ1-2|TRBD1|TRBV7-9
TGTGCCAGCAGCTTCCCGGGACAGAACTATGGCTACACCTTC
CASSFPGQNYGYTF
>TRBJ1-1|.|TRBV28
TGTGCCAGCAGTTTGGCGGCCTCGAACACTGAAGCTTTCTTT
CASSLAASNTEAFF
>TRBJ2-2|.|TRBV5-6
TGTGCCAGCAGCTTGGGGCCTGGGGAGCTGTTTTTT
CASSLGPGELFF
>TRBJ1-4|.|TRBV7-9
TGTGCCAGCAGTTCCAACCGGGCAGGGGAGACTAATGAAAAACTGTTTTTT
CASSSNRAGETNEKLFF
>TRBJ2-3|.|TRBV7-9
TGTGCCAGCAGCTTGAGAGGCGGCGGGGGCACAGATACGCAGTATTTT
CASSLRGGGGTDTQYF
>TRBJ2-7|.|TRBV5-6
TGTGCCAGCAGCTTCAAGGGGGACGGTTCCTACGAGCAGTACTTC
CASSFKGDGSYEQYF
>TRBJ1-2|TRBD1|TRBV18
TGTGCCAGCTCACCCATCGCCGGAGGACAGGGGCCATATGGCTACACCTTC
CASSPIAGGQGPYGYTF
>TRBJ1-1|TRBD1|TRBV18
TGTGCCAGCTCGTTGGGACAGATCATGAACACTGAAGCTTTCTTT
CASSLGQIMNTEAFF